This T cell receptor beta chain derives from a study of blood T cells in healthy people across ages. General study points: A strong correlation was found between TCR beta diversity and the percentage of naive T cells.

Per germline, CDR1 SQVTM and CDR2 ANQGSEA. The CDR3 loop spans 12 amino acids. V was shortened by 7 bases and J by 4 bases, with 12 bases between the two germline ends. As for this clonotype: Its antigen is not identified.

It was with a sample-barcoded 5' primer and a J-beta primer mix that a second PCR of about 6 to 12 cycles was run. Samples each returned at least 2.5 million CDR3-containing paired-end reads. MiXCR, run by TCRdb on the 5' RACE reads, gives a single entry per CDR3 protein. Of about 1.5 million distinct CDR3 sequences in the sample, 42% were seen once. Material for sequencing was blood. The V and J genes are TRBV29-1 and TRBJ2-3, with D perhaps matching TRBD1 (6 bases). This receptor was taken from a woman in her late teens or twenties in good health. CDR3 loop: CSGGRTSDTQYF. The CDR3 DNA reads TGCAGCGGGGGGCGGACCTCAGATACGCAGTATTTT.